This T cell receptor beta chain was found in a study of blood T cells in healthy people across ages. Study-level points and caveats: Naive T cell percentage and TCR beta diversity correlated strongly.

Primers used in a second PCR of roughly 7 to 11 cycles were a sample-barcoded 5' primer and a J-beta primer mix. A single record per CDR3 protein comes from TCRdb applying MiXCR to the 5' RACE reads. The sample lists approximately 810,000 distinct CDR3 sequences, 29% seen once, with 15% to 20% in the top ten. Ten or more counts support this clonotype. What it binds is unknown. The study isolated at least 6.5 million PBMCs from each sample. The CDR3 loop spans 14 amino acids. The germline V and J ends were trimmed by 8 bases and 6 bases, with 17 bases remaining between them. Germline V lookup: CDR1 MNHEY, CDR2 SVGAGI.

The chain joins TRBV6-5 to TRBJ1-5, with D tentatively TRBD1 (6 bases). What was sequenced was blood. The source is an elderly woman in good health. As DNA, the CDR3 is TGTGCCAGCTCGGGCCGGGGGGCGACTCAGCCCCAGCATTTT. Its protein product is CASSGRGATQPQHF.